These 5 T cell receptor beta chains were sequenced from one sample in a study of blood T cell repertoires in COVID-19. Sequencing was performed with immunoSEQ multiplex PCR; in TCRdb, only in-frame clones are kept and a portion is missing. The data show 310,000 or so clones, more than 85% seen once. Sequenced input: peripheral blood. These receptor sequences come from a young woman with COVID-19, enrolled during active disease.

The V and J genes are TRBV19 and TRBJ1-1; possible D gene TRBD1, 6 bases. Germline V gene lookup returns CDR1 LNHDA and CDR2 SQIVND (reference sequence). The CDR3 loop spans 16 amino acids. V lost 5 bases to trimming and J lost 1 base, with 17 bases between them. The DNA for the CDR3 is TGTGCCAGTAGTCCCCGGCCCGGGACACCGAACACTGAAGCTTTCTTT. Translating it yields CASSPRPGTPNTEAFF.

The V gene is TRBV5-3, the J gene TRBJ1-4, with a possible D match to TRBD1 (5 bases). TRBV5-3 is marked as an open reading frame, function uncertain. The CDR3 is 15 amino acids. With 2 bases removed from V and 7 bases from J, the gap between germline ends came to 15 bases. CDR3 residues: CARSLFHGGGEKLFF. In DNA form, the CDR3 reads TGTGCCAGAAGCTTATTTCACGGGGGAGGTGAAAAACTGTTTTTT.

This clone was counted a few times. V usage is TRBV10-3 and J usage is TRBJ2-7, with 7 positions matching TRBD1. This CDR3 spans 15 amino acids. Unmatched junction bases numbered 11, after V lost 7 bases and J lost 2 bases. Germline CDR1 ENHRY, CDR2 SYGVKD. CDR3 bases: TGTGCCATCACTCCCACAGGGGACGGAGCCTACGAGCAGTACTTC. Translated, it gives CAITPTGDGAYEQYF.

The chain carries TRBV28 and TRBJ2-7, with TRBD1 identical over 8 bases. CDR1 is MDHEN and CDR2 is SYDVKM in the germline V gene. Trimming cost V 5 bases and J 2 bases; bases outside gene matches: 5. The CDR3 runs to 14 residues. Here the CDR3 reads CASSRNRGTYEQYF. In DNA form, the CDR3 reads TGTGCCAGCAGTCGAAACAGGGGGACCTACGAGCAGTACTTC.

The chain carries TRBV28 and TRBJ1-3, with D unresolved. Germline lookup yields CDR1 MDHEN and CDR2 SYDVKM. V dropped 8 bases and J dropped 0 bases, with 5 bases sitting between them. The CDR3 extends over 12 amino acids. The CDR3 sequence: CASGLSGNTIYF. As DNA, the CDR3 is TGTGCCAGCGGCCTCTCTGGAAACACCATATATTTT.